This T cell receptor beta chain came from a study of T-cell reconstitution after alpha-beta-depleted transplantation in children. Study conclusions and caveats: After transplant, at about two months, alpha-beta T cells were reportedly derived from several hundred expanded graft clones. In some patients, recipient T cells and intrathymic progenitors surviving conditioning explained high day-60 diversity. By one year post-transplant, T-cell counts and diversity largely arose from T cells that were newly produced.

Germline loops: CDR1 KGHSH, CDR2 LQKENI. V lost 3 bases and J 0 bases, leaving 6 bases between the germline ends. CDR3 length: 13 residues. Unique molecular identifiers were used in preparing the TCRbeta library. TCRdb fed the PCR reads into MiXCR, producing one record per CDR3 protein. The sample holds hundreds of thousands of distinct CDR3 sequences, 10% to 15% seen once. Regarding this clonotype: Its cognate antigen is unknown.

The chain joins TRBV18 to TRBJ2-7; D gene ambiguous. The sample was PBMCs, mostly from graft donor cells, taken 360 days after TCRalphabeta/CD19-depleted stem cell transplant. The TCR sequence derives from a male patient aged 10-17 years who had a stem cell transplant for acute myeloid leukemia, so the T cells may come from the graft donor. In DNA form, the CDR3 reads TGTGCCAGCTCACCGGAGTCCTCCTACGAGCAGTACTTC. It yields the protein CASSPESSYEQYF.